This T cell receptor (beta chain) was sequenced in a study of Ad26.COV2.S vaccination and SARS-CoV-2 variants. Produced via immunoSEQ multiplex PCR; TCRdb's table is partial and in-frame only. The sample records about 480,000 clones, roughly 89% being singletons. Germline V gene sequence: CDR1 MDHEN, CDR2 SYDVKM. Deletions cut 3 bases from V and 1 base from J, with 6 bases between. This CDR3 region has 13 residues. Treatment of the sample: around 19 received Ad26.COV2.S at low or high dose, single or two shots; about 5 received placebo; per-sample allocation not given. Day 63 after the first vaccine or placebo injection was the time point for sampling.

This receptor was obtained from a person aged 18-60 years who received the Ad26.COV2.S COVID-19 vaccine or a placebo. The chain recombines TRBV28 with TRBJ2-5; unclear D gene. Specimen: peripheral blood, collected in a trial of Ad26.COV2.S vaccine versus placebo. Here the CDR3 reads CASSLGIQETQYF. As DNA, the CDR3 is TGTGCCAGCAGTTTGGGGATCCAAGAGACCCAGTACTTC.